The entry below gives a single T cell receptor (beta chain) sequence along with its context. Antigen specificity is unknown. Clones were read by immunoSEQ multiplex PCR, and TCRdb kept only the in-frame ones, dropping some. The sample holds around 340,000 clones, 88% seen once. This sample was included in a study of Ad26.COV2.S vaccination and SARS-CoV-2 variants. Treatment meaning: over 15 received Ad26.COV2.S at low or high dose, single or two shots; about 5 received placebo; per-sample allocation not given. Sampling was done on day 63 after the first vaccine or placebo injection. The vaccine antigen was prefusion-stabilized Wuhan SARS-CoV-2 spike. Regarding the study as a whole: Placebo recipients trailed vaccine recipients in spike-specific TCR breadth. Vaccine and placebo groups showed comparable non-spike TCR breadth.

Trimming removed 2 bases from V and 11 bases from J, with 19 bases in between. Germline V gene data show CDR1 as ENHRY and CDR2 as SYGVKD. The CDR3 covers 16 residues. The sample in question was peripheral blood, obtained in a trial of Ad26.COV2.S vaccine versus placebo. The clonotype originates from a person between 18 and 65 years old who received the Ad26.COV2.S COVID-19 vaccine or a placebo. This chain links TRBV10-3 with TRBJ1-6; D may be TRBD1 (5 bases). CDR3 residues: CAISEPNWGVGTPLHF. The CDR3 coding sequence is TGTGCCATCAGTGAGCCAAACTGGGGGGTCGGAACACCCCTCCACTTT.